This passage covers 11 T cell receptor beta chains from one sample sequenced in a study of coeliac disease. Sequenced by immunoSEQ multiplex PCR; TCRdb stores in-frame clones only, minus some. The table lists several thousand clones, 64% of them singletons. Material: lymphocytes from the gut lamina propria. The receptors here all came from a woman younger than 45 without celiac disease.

DNA of the CDR3: TGTGCCAGCAGTGAGGGGACAAACGCTGGATCAGAGACCCAGTACTTC. This encodes CASSEGTNAGSETQYF. This rearrangement joins TRBV25-1 to TRBJ2-5; D is possibly TRBD1 (6 bases). This CDR3 spans 16 amino acids. Looked up from germline, CDR1 is MGHDK and CDR2 is SYGVNS. V lost 3 bases, J lost 4 bases, and 18 bases lay in between.

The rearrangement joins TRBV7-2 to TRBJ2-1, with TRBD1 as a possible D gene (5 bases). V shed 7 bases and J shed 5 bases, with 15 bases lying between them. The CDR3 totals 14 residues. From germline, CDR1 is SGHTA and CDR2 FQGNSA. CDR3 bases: TGTGCCAGCACCTTTAGGGGTTTCCACAATGAGCAGTTCTTC. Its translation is CASTFRGFHNEQFF.

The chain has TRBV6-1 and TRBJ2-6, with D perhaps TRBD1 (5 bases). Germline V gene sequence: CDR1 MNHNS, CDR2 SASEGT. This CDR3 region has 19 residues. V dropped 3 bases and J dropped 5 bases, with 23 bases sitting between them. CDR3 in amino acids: CASSELTGGNKSRANVLTF. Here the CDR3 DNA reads TGTGCCAGCAGTGAGCTCACAGGTGGGAACAAAAGTCGGGCCAACGTCCTGACTTTC.

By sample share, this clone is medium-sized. The CDR3 is CASSGASGANVLTF. The CDR3 DNA follows: TGTGCCAGCAGTGGGGCATCTGGGGCCAACGTCCTGACTTTC. The rearrangement joins TRBV25-1 to TRBJ2-6; no reliable D call. V was pared by 4 bases and J by 1 base, with 5 bases between. Germline V gene data show CDR1 as MGHDK and CDR2 as SYGVNS. The CDR3 is 14 amino acids.

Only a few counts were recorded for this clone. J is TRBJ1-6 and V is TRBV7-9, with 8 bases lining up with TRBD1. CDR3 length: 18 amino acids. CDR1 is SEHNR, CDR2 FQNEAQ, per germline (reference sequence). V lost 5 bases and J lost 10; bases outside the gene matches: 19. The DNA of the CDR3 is TGTGCCAGCAGCCCGAGCGGACGGACAGGGACAGTGTGGTCACCCCTCCACTTT. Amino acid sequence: CASSPSGRTGTVWSPLHF.

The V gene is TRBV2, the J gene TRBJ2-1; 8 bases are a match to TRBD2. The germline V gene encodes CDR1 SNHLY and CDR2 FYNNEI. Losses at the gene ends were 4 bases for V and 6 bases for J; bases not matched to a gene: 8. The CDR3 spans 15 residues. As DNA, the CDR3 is TGTGCCAGCAGTGGCTTGGGCGGGGGGACCAATGAGCAGTTCTTC. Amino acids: CASSGLGGGTNEQFF.

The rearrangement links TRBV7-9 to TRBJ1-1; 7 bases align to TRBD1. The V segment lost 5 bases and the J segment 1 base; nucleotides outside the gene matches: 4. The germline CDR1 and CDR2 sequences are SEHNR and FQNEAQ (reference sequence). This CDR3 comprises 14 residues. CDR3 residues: CASSLQGGNTEAFF. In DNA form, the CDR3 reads TGTGCCAGCAGCCTCCAGGGGGGGAACACTGAAGCTTTCTTT.

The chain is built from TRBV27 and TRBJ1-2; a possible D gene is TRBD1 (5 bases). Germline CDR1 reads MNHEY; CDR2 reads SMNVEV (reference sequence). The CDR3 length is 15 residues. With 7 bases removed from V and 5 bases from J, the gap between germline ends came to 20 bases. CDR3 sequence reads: CASNPSRGLKYGYTF. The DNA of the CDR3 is TGTGCCAGCAACCCCAGCCGGGGGTTAAAGTATGGCTACACCTTC.

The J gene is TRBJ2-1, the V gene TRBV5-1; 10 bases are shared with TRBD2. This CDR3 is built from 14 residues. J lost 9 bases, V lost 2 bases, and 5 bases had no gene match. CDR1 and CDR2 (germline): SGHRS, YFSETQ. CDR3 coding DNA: TGCGCCAGCAGCTTAAGCGGGGGGGCCTCTGAGCAGTTCTTC. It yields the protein CASSLSGGASEQFF.

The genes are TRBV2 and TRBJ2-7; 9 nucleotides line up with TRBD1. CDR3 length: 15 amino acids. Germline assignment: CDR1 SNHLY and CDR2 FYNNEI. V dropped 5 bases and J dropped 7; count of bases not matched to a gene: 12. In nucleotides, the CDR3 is TGTGCCAGCAGTAAGCTACCGGGACAGGGTAATGAGCAGTACTTC. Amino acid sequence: CASSKLPGQGNEQYF.

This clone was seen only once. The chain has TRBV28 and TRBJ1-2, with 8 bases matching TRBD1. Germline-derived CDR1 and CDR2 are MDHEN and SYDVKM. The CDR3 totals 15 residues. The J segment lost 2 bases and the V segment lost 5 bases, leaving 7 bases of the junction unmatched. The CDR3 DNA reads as TGTGCCAGCAGTCCTCGACAGGGGCCAAACTATGGCTACACCTTC. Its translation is CASSPRQGPNYGYTF.